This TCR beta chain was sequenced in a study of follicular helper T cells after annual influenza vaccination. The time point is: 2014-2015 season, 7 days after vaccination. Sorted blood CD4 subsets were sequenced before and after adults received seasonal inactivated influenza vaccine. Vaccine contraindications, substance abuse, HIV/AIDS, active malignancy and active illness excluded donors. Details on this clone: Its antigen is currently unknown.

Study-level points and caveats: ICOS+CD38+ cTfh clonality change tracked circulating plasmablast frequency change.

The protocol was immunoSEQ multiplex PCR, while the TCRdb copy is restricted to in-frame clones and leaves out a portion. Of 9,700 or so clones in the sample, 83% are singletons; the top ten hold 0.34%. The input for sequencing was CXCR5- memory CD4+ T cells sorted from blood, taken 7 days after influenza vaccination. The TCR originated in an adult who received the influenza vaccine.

The CDR3 region is CASSPPEKGYGYTF. For the CDR3, the DNA is TGTGCCAGCTCACCACCGGAGAAGGGCTATGGCTACACCTTC. The rearrangement joins TRBV18 to TRBJ1-2, with D unresolved. CDR3 length equals 14 residues. Between the trimmed V and J ends, which lost 0 bases and 4 bases, there was a span of 9 bases. Per germline, CDR1 KGHSH and CDR2 LQKENI. The complete variable domain, with remaining parts taken from reference TRBV18 and TRBJ1-2, reads NAGVMQNPRHLVRRRGQEARLRCSPMKGHSHVYWYRQLPEEGLKFMVYLQKENIIDESGMPKERFSAEFPKEGPSILRIQQVVRGDSAAYFCASSPPEKGYGYTFGSGTRLTVV.